The entry below gives a single T cell receptor beta chain sequence along with its context. No antigen is known for it. For the second PCR, which ran for roughly 7 to 11 cycles, a sample-barcoded 5' primer and a J-beta primer mix were used. In TCRdb, the 5' RACE reads were re-called with MiXCR into one record per CDR3 protein. The table records hundreds of thousands of distinct CDR3 sequences, around half of them present only once. The CDR3 is made up of 17 amino acids. The V end lost 2 bases, the J end lost 8 bases, and 19 bases lay between the germline ends. From germline, CDR1 is SGHVS and CDR2 FQNEAQ. This sample is part of a study of blood T cells in healthy people across ages. General study results and limits: Shifts in expanded clonotypes may have been confounded by donor CMV status, which was unknown. Samples with more naive T cells showed higher observed beta diversity.

The clonotype originates from an elderly man in good health. Sequencing was done on a sample of blood. This chain connects TRBV7-8 to TRBJ1-6; D is possibly TRBD1 (6 bases). This CDR3 reads CASSLLKGVPRDSPLHF. CDR3 in DNA: TGTGCCAGCAGCTTACTAAAGGGGGTACCCCGGGATTCACCCCTCCACTTT.